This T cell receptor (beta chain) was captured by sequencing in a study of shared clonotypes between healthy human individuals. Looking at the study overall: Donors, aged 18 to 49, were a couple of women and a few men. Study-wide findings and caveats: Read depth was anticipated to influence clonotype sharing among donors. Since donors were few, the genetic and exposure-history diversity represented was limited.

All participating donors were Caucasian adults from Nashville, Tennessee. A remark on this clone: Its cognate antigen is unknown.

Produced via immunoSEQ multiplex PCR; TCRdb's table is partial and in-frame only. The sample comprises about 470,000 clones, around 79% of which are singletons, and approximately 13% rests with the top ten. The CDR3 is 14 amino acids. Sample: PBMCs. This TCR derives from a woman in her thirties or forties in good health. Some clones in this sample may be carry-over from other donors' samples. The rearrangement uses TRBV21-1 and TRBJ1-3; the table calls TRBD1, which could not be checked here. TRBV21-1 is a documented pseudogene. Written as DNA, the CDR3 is TGTGCCAGCAGCACCCGGACAGCCGGAAACACCATATATTTT. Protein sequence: CASSTRTAGNTIYF.